The rows below give T cell receptor beta chains drawn from one sample of a study of T cells in localized non-small cell lung cancer. The table came from immunoSEQ multiplex PCR; TCRdb's copy has only in-frame clones and leaves some out. The sample contains 25,000 to 35,000 clones, roughly nine tenths of which appear only once. The sample was PBMCs, taken before any cancer treatment. The receptors come from a man aged 35 to 69 with stage II lung adenocarcinoma. Each CDR3 is given with its conserved first and last residue. The order of the fields is V gene, D gene, J gene, clone size, CDR3 protein, CDR3 DNA. D genes are given only for firm matches. Where a row states a size, it is once, few, many or the class of an expanded clone; other rows omit it.

>TRBV9|TRBD1|TRBJ1-1|NA
CASSGGRGTGALGLNTEAFF
TGTGCCAGCAGCGGCGGCCGGGGGACAGGGGCGTTGGGGCTGAACACTGAAGCTTTCTTT
>TRBV18|TRBD2|TRBJ2-2|NA
CASSPSAGGKLRTGELFF
TGTGCCAGCTCACCGTCAGCGGGAGGAAAGTTAAGAACCGGGGAGCTGTTTTTT
>TRBV11-2|TRBD1|TRBJ2-1|NA
CASSPSSQGAGEQFF
TGTGCCAGCAGCCCTTCTTCTCAGGGGGCTGGTGAGCAGTTCTTC
>TRBV5-6|NA|TRBJ1-2|NA
CASSLFRGLEGYTF
TGTGCCAGCAGCTTGTTTCGGGGGCTGGAGGGCTACACCTTC
>TRBV2|NA|TRBJ1-1|NA
CASSKRGMNTEAFF
TGTGCCAGCAGTAAGCGGGGGATGAACACTGAAGCTTTCTTT
>TRBV11-2|NA|TRBJ2-3|NA
CASSLGAFTDTQYF
TGTGCCAGCAGCTTAGGGGCGTTCACAGATACGCAGTATTTT
>TRBV5-4|TRBD2|TRBJ2-2|NA
CASRAGGGTGELFF
TGTGCCAGCAGAGCGGGAGGAGGCACCGGGGAGCTGTTTTTT
>TRBV9|NA|TRBJ2-2|NA
CASSVDTGELFF
TGTGCCAGCAGCGTAGACACCGGGGAGCTGTTTTTT
>TRBV25-1|NA|TRBJ1-1|once
CARGGQPNTEAFF
TGTGCCAGGGGGGGGCAGCCGAACACTGAAGCTTTCTTT
>TRBV2|TRBD1|TRBJ1-2|NA
CASLVRGQGVTYGYTF
TGTGCCAGCCTAGTTCGGGGACAGGGGGTTACCTATGGCTACACCTTC
>TRBV7-2|NA|TRBJ2-5|NA
CASSRNRVRTQETQYF
TGTGCCAGCAGCCGAAATCGCGTCCGTACTCAAGAGACCCAGTACTTC
>TRBV28|NA|TRBJ2-5|NA
CASSLQTGRPQETQYF
TGTGCCAGCAGTTTACAGACAGGAAGACCCCAAGAGACCCAGTACTTC
>TRBV2|NA|TRBJ2-7|NA
CASSRVQFSYEQYF
TGTGCCAGCAGCCGAGTACAATTCTCCTACGAGCAGTACTTC
>TRBV4-1|TRBD2|TRBJ2-1|NA
CASSQGLQELAASNEQFF
TGCGCCAGCAGCCAAGGACTACAGGAACTAGCGGCCTCCAATGAGCAGTTCTTC
>TRBV6-5|NA|TRBJ2-2|NA
CASSYSAVAGELFF
TGTGCCAGCAGTTACTCGGCAGTTGCCGGGGAGCTGTTTTTT
>TRBV28|TRBD1|TRBJ2-7|NA
CATNGAGQGQGEQYF
TGTGCCACCAACGGCGCGGGACAGGGACAGGGTGAGCAGTACTTC
>TRBV7-2|NA|TRBJ2-1|NA
CASSLDRGSYNEQFF
TGTGCCAGCAGCTTAGACCGGGGCTCCTACAATGAGCAGTTCTTC
>TRBV30|NA|TRBJ2-1|NA
CAWSFAGEQFF
TGTGCCTGGAGCTTCGCCGGTGAGCAGTTCTTC
>TRBV2|NA|TRBJ2-1|NA
CASSPLRFEQFF
TGTGCCAGCAGCCCGCTGCGGTTCGAGCAGTTCTTC
>TRBV28|NA|TRBJ2-7|NA
CASSLAPYGPYEQYF
TGTGCCAGCAGTTTGGCACCATACGGCCCGTACGAGCAGTACTTC
>TRBV29-1|TRBD1|TRBJ1-1|once
CSVLRGRPGVMNTEAFF
TGCAGCGTTCTCAGGGGGCGCCCAGGCGTTATGAACACTGAAGCTTTCTTT
>TRBV14|NA|TRBJ1-6|NA
CASSHRALRGLHF
TGTGCCAGCAGCCATCGGGCACTTCGGGGACTCCACTTT
>TRBV27|NA|TRBJ1-5|NA
CASSPLGGGNQPQHF
TGTGCCAGCAGCCCTCTGGGGGGCGGGAATCAGCCCCAGCATTTT
>TRBV2|NA|TRBJ2-5|NA
CASSVDSQETQYF
TGTGCCAGCAGTGTCGACAGTCAAGAGACCCAGTACTTC
>TRBV6-6|TRBD1|TRBJ2-1|NA
CASNGQGNEQFF
TGTGCCAGCAACGGACAGGGAAATGAGCAGTTCTTC
>TRBV21-1|NA|TRBJ1-2|NA
CASSKAGGYGYTF
TGTGCCAGCAGCAAGGCAGGGGGCTATGGCTACACCTTC
>TRBV7-2|TRBD2|TRBJ2-1|once
CASRSAGAYNEQFF
TGTGCCAGTCGGTCAGCGGGAGCCTACAATGAGCAGTTCTTC
>TRBV30|TRBD1|TRBJ2-1|NA
CAWSKPLIQGDSYNEQFF
TGTGCCTGGAGTAAACCACTAATCCAGGGGGACTCCTACAATGAGCAGTTCTTC
>TRBV4-2|NA|TRBJ2-5|NA
CASSQDWFQETQYF
TGTGCCAGCAGCCAGGACTGGTTCCAAGAGACCCAGTACTTC
>TRBV5-1|NA|TRBJ2-7|NA
CASSLDRAIRDEQYF
TGCGCCAGCAGCTTGGACCGGGCCATACGGGACGAGCAGTACTTC
>TRBV7-6|NA|TRBJ2-1|once
CASSLSGGDEQFF
TGTGCCAGCAGCTTATCGGGGGGCGATGAGCAGTTCTTC
>TRBV2|NA|TRBJ2-3|NA
CASSEARTGSRFELDTQYF
TGTGCCAGCAGTGAAGCCCGCACAGGCTCAAGGTTCGAATTAGATACGCAGTATTTT
>TRBV11-2|TRBD1|TRBJ1-2|NA
CASSVGQPYGYTF
TGTGCCAGCAGCGTGGGACAGCCCTATGGCTACACCTTC
>TRBV10-3|NA|TRBJ1-1|NA
CAISETSALTEAFF
TGTGCCATCAGTGAAACCAGTGCTCTCACTGAAGCTTTCTTT
>TRBV29-1|NA|TRBJ2-5|NA
CSVDKGSGQTQYF
TGCAGCGTTGATAAAGGCTCTGGACAGACCCAGTACTTC
>TRBV6-5|NA|TRBJ2-3|NA
CASSYRVTDTQYF
TGTGCCAGCAGTTATCGGGTCACAGATACGCAGTATTTT
>TRBV10-1|TRBD1|TRBJ2-7|few
CAREGTGGEQYF
TGCGCCAGAGAAGGGACAGGGGGCGAGCAGTACTTC
>TRBV5-1|TRBD1|TRBJ2-5|NA
CASSPTGQETQYF
TGCGCCAGCAGCCCGACAGGGCAAGAGACCCAGTACTTC
>TRBV15|NA|TRBJ2-2|NA
CATSRDHLNTGELFF
TGTGCCACCAGCAGAGATCACCTCAACACCGGGGAGCTGTTTTTT
>TRBV10-2|NA|TRBJ2-2|NA
CASSMTVGAGELFF
TGCGCCAGCAGTATGACAGTAGGGGCCGGGGAGCTGTTTTTT
>TRBV25-1|NA|TRBJ2-7|NA
CASSESRGAYEQYF
TGTGCCAGCAGTGAATCGCGGGGAGCCTACGAGCAGTACTTC
>TRBV7-2|NA|TRBJ2-5|NA
CASNYPGVRETQYF
TGTGCCAGCAACTATCCTGGGGTGAGAGAGACCCAGTACTTC
>TRBV18|TRBD1|TRBJ1-5|NA
CASSPGTGEGQPQHF
TGTGCCAGCTCACCCGGGACAGGGGAAGGGCAGCCCCAGCATTTT
>TRBV11-2|TRBD2|TRBJ2-1|NA
CASSLLLAGESEQFF
TGTGCCAGCAGCTTACTACTAGCGGGAGAGAGTGAGCAGTTCTTC
>TRBV7-2|NA|TRBJ1-3|NA
CASSLPGMAAATIYF
TGTGCCAGCAGCTTACCGGGCATGGCGGCAGCCACCATATATTTT
>TRBV28|TRBD1|TRBJ1-2|NA
CASSSQGASYGYTF
TGTGCCAGCAGTTCCCAGGGGGCGAGCTATGGCTACACCTTC
>TRBV19|NA|TRBJ2-6|NA
CASSFYGANVLTF
TGTGCCAGTAGTTTTTACGGGGCCAACGTCCTGACTTTC
>TRBV2|NA|TRBJ2-3|NA
CASSDGPLGPDTQYF
TGTGCCAGCAGTGACGGCCCTCTCGGGCCAGATACGCAGTATTTT
>TRBV6-1|NA|TRBJ1-5|once
CASSEVLGQPQHF
TGTGCCAGCAGTGAAGTTTTAGGGCAGCCCCAGCATTTT
>TRBV28|TRBD1|TRBJ1-2|once
CASRRPGQGVYGYTF
TGTGCCAGCAGACGACCGGGACAGGGGGTCTATGGCTACACCTTC
>TRBV5-4|TRBD1|TRBJ2-1|NA
CASSLGQGGWNEQFF
TGTGCCAGCAGCTTAGGACAGGGAGGTTGGAATGAGCAGTTCTTC
>TRBV18|TRBD1|TRBJ2-5|NA
CASSPRQGEETQYF
TGTGCCAGCTCACCACGGCAGGGGGAAGAGACCCAGTACTTC
>TRBV5-1|TRBD1|TRBJ1-1|NA
CASSLQGAGAFF
TGCGCCAGCAGCTTGCAGGGGGCGGGAGCTTTCTTT
>TRBV6-1|NA|TRBJ2-2|NA
CASRLNRDTGELFF
TGTGCCAGCAGGCTTAACAGGGACACCGGGGAGCTGTTTTTT
>TRBV30|NA|TRBJ1-1|NA
CAWRLRGETEAFF
TGTGCCTGGAGACTACGGGGGGAAACTGAAGCTTTCTTT
>TRBV5-5|TRBD2|TRBJ2-3|NA
CASSLGISGRAEDTQYF
TGTGCCAGCAGCTTGGGGATTAGCGGGAGGGCCGAGGATACGCAGTATTTT